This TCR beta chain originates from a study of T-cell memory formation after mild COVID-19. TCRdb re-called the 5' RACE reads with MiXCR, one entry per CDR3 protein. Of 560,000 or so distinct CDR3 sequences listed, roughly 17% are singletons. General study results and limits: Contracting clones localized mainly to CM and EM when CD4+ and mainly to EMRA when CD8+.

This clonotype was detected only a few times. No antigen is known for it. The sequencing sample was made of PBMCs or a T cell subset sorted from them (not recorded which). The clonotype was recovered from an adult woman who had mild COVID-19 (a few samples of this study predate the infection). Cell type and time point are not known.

This chain's CDR3 is CASSLRAGSGETQYF. Written as DNA, the CDR3 is TGTGCCAGCAGCCTTCGGGCGGGGTCGGGGGAGACCCAGTACTTC. V is TRBV7-2 and J is TRBJ2-5; perhaps TRBD2 as D (6 bases). The CDR3 consists of 15 residues. Germline CDR1 and CDR2: SGHTA and FQGNSA. Trimming took 5 bases from V and 5 from J, leaving 18 bases between them.